The rows below give T cell receptor beta chains drawn from one sample of a study of cytomegalovirus exposure and HLA in healthy donors. The repertoire was sequenced with immunoSEQ multiplex PCR; TCRdb's copy has only in-frame clones and lacks some. The repertoire holds about 120,000 clones, 50% to 80% seen once, with about 8% in the top ten. The sample consisted of PBMCs. The receptors derive from a woman aged 40-49 years in good health and CMV-seropositive. Each CDR3 is given with its conserved first and last residue.

v_gene	j_gene	CDR3aa
TRBV7-2	TRBJ2-7	CASSHNGQGTSREQYF
TRBV29-1	TRBJ2-7	CSVVLDRRYEQYF
TRBV7-6	TRBJ2-5	CASSLDRGGGPKETQYF
TRBV10-3	TRBJ1-6	CATYRGNGNSPLHF
TRBV5-1	TRBJ2-3	CASSRDFSTDTQYF
TRBV6-1	TRBJ2-1	CASKVLTGNYNEQFF
TRBV6-1	TRBJ2-3	CASSEIQGQGDTQYF
TRBV6-5	TRBJ2-7	CASRHDREVSYEQYF
TRBV5-6	TRBJ1-4	CASSPVSTNEKLFF
TRBV9	TRBJ2-2	CASSVVSGAHTGELFF
TRBV4-2	TRBJ2-1	CASSPRLAGGHEQFF
TRBV13	TRBJ1-6	CASSLGGVSPLHF
TRBV7-8	TRBJ1-3	CASSLGRRQDTIYF
TRBV19	TRBJ1-5	CASSIGFNSNQPQHF
TRBV5-8	TRBJ2-6	CASSLDIFSGANVLTF
TRBV5-1	TRBJ1-2	CASSLEGQGDYGYTF
TRBV5-1	TRBJ2-7	CASSLERFIDEQYF
TRBV18	TRBJ2-7	CASSPQSLAGGSYEQYF
TRBV29-1	TRBJ1-2	CSGAQGIYGYTF
TRBV7-7	TRBJ2-3	CASSLNRDRVSDTQYF
TRBV27	TRBJ2-1	CASRVSGRTGNNEQFF
TRBV10-2	TRBJ2-1	CASRDLLSGSNEQFF
TRBV28	TRBJ1-5	CASSLSGEGTERHF
TRBV18	TRBJ2-2	CASSPSATYNTGELFF
TRBV30	TRBJ2-7	CARRRDRGHISYEQYF
TRBV30	TRBJ2-3	CAWGLAGTDTQYF
TRBV9	TRBJ2-1	CASSVDSGGALYNEQFF
TRBV5-8	TRBJ2-7	CASSRTGEREQYF
TRBV13	TRBJ2-1	CASRASSGNSYNEQFF
TRBV15	TRBJ2-2	CATSRAGTGELFF
TRBV20-1	TRBJ2-7	CSARDSYEQYF
TRBV5-1	TRBJ1-5	CASSTGVSNQPQHF
TRBV6-1	TRBJ2-2	CASSDRGGTGELFF
TRBV7-2	TRBJ2-7	CASSLAWVASYEQYF
TRBV27	TRBJ1-2	CASSFAGGGYGYTF
TRBV19	TRBJ2-2	CASSPLGGRPGTGELFF
TRBV9	TRBJ1-2	CASSASGAGGFYGYTF
TRBV7-2	TRBJ2-2	CASSTSSGGGELFF
TRBV5-1	TRBJ2-3	CASSFQGDHSTDTQYF